These 8 T cell receptor beta chains came from one sample sequenced in a study of radiotherapy plus CTLA-4 blockade in lung cancer. Only in-frame clones appear in the TCRdb table, and some are missing; sequencing was by immunoSEQ multiplex PCR. The sample shows about 49,000 clones, approximately 73% of them seen only once. The sequencing here drew on peripheral blood, taken from a patient treated with radiotherapy plus ipilimumab. The receptors here all came from a human donor with non-small cell lung cancer who had a complete response to radiotherapy plus ipilimumab.

The chain couples TRBV7-3 to TRBJ2-2; no firm D call. The CDR3 has 13 amino acids. V was trimmed by 8 bases and J by 1 base, leaving 8 bases between them. Germline CDR1 and CDR2: SGHTA and FQGTGA. CDR3 amino acids: CASSVRNTGELFF. CDR3 nucleotide sequence: TGTGCCAGCTCTGTCAGGAACACCGGGGAGCTGTTTTTT.

The chain carries TRBV2 and TRBJ1-1; 8 bases are a match to TRBD1. This CDR3 comprises 14 residues. From germline, CDR1 is SNHLY and CDR2 FYNNEI. V was clipped by 6 bases and J by 5 bases; unmatched bases: 8. CDR3 DNA sequence: TGTGCCAGCAGCACACAGGGGGGAGGGACTGAAGCTTTCTTT. Translation: CASSTQGGGTEAFF.

Only a few counts were recorded for this clone. V usage is TRBV11-2 and J usage is TRBJ2-7; tentatively, D is TRBD1 (6 bases). The ends were cut back, 0 bases at V and 2 bases at J, with 11 bases in the middle. Germline loops: CDR1 SGHAT, CDR2 FQNNGV. The length of the CDR3 is 15 residues. The CDR3 sequence is CASSLESGETYEQYF. The CDR3 DNA sequence: TGTGCCAGCAGCTTAGAGTCAGGGGAAACCTACGAGCAGTACTTC.

The rearrangement links TRBV7-2 to TRBJ2-3, with no clear D. Trimming took 6 bases from V and 0 from J, leaving 4 bases between them. Germline V gene lookup returns CDR1 SGHTA and CDR2 FQGNSA. The CDR3 consists of 12 residues. The CDR3 here is CASRSSTDTQYF. CDR3 DNA: TGTGCCAGCAGATCAAGCACAGATACGCAGTATTTT.

The chain carries TRBV6-1 and TRBJ1-2; D is perhaps TRBD1 (5 bases). Trimming shortened V by 0 bases and J by 4 bases, and 9 bases separated the two germline ends. The germline gives CDR1 MNHNS, CDR2 SASEGT. CDR3 length: 14 amino acids. Here the CDR3 reads CASSEAGGAYGYTF. The CDR3 DNA reads as TGTGCCAGCAGTGAAGCCGGAGGGGCCTATGGCTACACCTTC.

The chain joins TRBV19 to TRBJ2-7; maybe TRBD1 (6 bases). Germline CDR1 LNHDA, CDR2 SQIVND (reference sequence). Trimming removed 2 bases from V and 5 bases from J, with 7 bases in between. This CDR3 spans 12 amino acids. The CDR3 is CASSIPGDEQYF. CDR3 DNA sequence: TGTGCCAGTAGTATACCAGGGGACGAGCAGTACTTC.

This chain joins TRBV2 and TRBJ2-2; 8 bases are shared with TRBD1. Per germline, CDR1 SNHLY and CDR2 FYNNEI. V shed 8 bases, J shed 5 bases, and the junction held 7 bases outside the gene matches. CDR3 length: 14 residues. The CDR3 nucleotides are TGTGCCAGCCGCACAGACAGGGGTACCGGGGAGCTGTTTTTT. As protein: CASRTDRGTGELFF. The full variable domain, in which reference TRBV2 and TRBJ2-2 provide the parts outside the CDR3, is EPEVTQTPSHQVTQMGQEVILRCVPISNHLYFYWYRQILGQKVEFLVSFYNNEISEKSEIFDDQFSVERPDGSNFTLKIRSTKLEDSAMYFCASRTDRGTGELFFGEGSRLTVL.

The rearrangement uses TRBV6-1 and TRBJ1-5, with no clear D. This CDR3 is built from 18 residues. Trimming left V 3 bases short and J 1 base short, with 19 bases between. Germline V gene data show CDR1 as MNHNS and CDR2 as SASEGT. CDR3 sequence (DNA): TGTGCCAGCAGTGAGAGGTCAGCGGGGTTAGGGAGCAATCAGCCCCAGCATTTT. Amino acids: CASSERSAGLGSNQPQHF.